A single sample gave rise to the 20 T cell receptor beta chains below, sequenced in a study of T cell repertoires in cytomegalovirus infection (dated by TCRdb to the late 2010s). Instrument on record: Illumina HiSeq 1500. In-frame beta chains were kept once TCRdb had trimmed the public reads at Q25 with fastp and called clones with MiXCR. Rows are unified per CDR3 protein, each entry keeping the most common DNA and genes. For this sample there are fewer than 1,000,000 distinct CDR3 sequences; roughly 30% appear just once. More than 13% of the sample comes from the top ten. Per the publication, the treatment or condition label means: in vitro stimulation with specific CMV peptide epitopes to enrich CMV-specific T cells. Their antigen targets remain unknown. The sample was cultured CD8+ T cells from PBMCs, taken from culture after CMV antigen stimulation. Receptors were obtained from a human donor in good health (CMV status not recorded). Some clones in this sample may be carry-over from other donors' samples.

V gene TRBV6-2 or TRBV6-3 combines with J gene TRBJ2-3; D might be TRBD1 or TRBD2, each matching 5 bases. V was shortened by 2 bases and J by 1 base, with 13 bases between the two germline ends. This CDR3 has 16 residues. Germline lookup yields CDR1 MNHEY and CDR2 SVGEGT. CDR3 DNA: TGTGCCAGCAGTTACATGCCGGGGCCTGGCACAGATACGCAGTATTTT. Amino acids: CASSYMPGPGTDTQYF.

The V and J genes are TRBV14 and TRBJ2-7; 9 positions agree with TRBD1. J gave up 3 bases and V 5 bases, and 8 bases lay outside the gene matches. Germline V lookup: CDR1 SGHDN, CDR2 FVKESK. CDR3 length: 15 residues. The CDR3 loop is CASSENRGHIYEQYV. The CDR3 DNA sequence: TGTGCCAGCAGCGAAAACAGGGGGCACATCTACGAGCAGTACGTC.

V gene TRBV19 combines with J gene TRBJ2-7; weak D call: TRBD1 (6 bases). This CDR3 has 14 residues. Germline loops: CDR1 LNHDA, CDR2 SQIVND (reference sequence). Trimming removed 7 bases from V and 3 bases from J, with 16 bases in between. The CDR3 protein is CASTDGTPDYEQYF. In DNA form, the CDR3 reads TGTGCCAGTACGGATGGGACACCCGACTACGAGCAGTACTTC.

The chain couples TRBV7-6 to TRBJ2-1, with D possibly matching TRBD1 (5 bases). Germline lookup yields CDR1 SGHVS and CDR2 FNYEAQ. Trimming left V 5 bases short and J 8 bases short, with 10 bases between. The CDR3 contains 12 residues. Here the CDR3 DNA reads TGTGCCAGCAGCGCAGGGTTTGATGAGCAGTTCTTC. Amino acid sequence: CASSAGFDEQFF.

This clonotype was found a few times. The chain joins TRBV6-6 to TRBJ2-2; TRBD1 agrees at 10 bases. Per germline, CDR1 MNHNY and CDR2 SVGAGI (reference sequence). The trim removed 8 bases at V and 7 bases at J, leaving 7 bases unmatched. This CDR3 is built from 14 residues. Here the CDR3 DNA reads TGTGCCAGCTCGAGACAGGGGGCGGTCGGGGAGCTGTTTTTT. Translated: CASSRQGAVGELFF.

This clonotype occurred many times. The chain employs TRBV7-2 and TRBJ2-3, with 8 bases lining up with TRBD2. The CDR3 has 15 residues. The V segment lost 3 bases and the J segment 3 bases; nucleotides outside the gene matches: 5. Looked up from germline, CDR1 is SGHTA and CDR2 is FQGNSA. The CDR3 DNA reads as TGTGCCAGCAGCTTTAGGACTAGCCGGACAGATACGCAGTATTTT. It specifies CASSFRTSRTDTQYF.

This clonotype was observed a handful of times. The chain couples TRBV6-2 or TRBV6-3 to TRBJ1-4; no firm D call. The length of the CDR3 is 17 residues. Trimming removed 6 bases from V and 0 bases from J, with 17 bases in between. Germline V gene lookup returns CDR1 MNHEY and CDR2 SVGEGT. The CDR3 nucleotides are TGTGCCAGCAGGACACTTCGACCCGGACCAACTAATGAAAAACTGTTTTTT. Translated, it gives CASRTLRPGPTNEKLFF.

Only a few counts were recorded for this clonotype. The chain uses TRBV9 and TRBJ2-1; the D gene is possibly TRBD1 (5 bases). The CDR3 runs to 13 residues. The ends were cut back, 10 bases at V and 7 bases at J, with 18 bases in the middle. The germline CDR1 and CDR2 sequences are SGDLS and YYNGEE. The CDR3 loop reads CAASKVPGNEQFF. The CDR3 nucleotides read TGTGCCGCCTCGAAGGTCCCAGGGAATGAGCAGTTCTTC.

This sequence joins TRBV3-1 and TRBJ2-2; D perhaps matches TRBD1 (7 bases). Trimming stripped 1 base from V and 3 bases from J, with 15 bases between. Germline loops: CDR1 LGHDT, CDR2 YNNKEL (reference sequence). This CDR3 spans 17 amino acids. Here the CDR3 reads CASSQARGRTDTGELFF. CDR3 in DNA: TGTGCCAGCAGCCAAGCCAGGGGGAGGACGGACACCGGGGAGCTGTTTTTT.

This clonotype was picked up a small number of times. The V gene is TRBV27, the J gene TRBJ1-4; no reliable D call. Trimming removed 2 bases from V and 8 bases from J, with 12 bases in between. Germline V gene data show CDR1 as MNHEY and CDR2 as SMNVEV (reference sequence). The CDR3 loop spans 14 amino acids. Here the CDR3 reads CASSLMSGVEKLFF. CDR3 nucleotide sequence: TGTGCCAGCAGTTTAATGAGCGGAGTAGAAAAACTGTTTTTT.

This chain connects TRBV12-3 or TRBV12-4 to TRBJ2-1; D unresolved. The CDR3 sequence is 15 residues long. Trimming took off 5 bases at V and 8 bases at J, with 19 bases between the two ends. The CDR3 DNA follows: TGTGCCAGCAGTCCCCCGGATTTGGGTTTCGATGAGCAGTTCTTC. The encoded protein is CASSPPDLGFDEQFF.

The rearrangement links TRBV7-8 to TRBJ1-4, with D perhaps TRBD1 (6 bases). This CDR3 contains 17 residues. Trimming took off 2 bases at V and 3 bases at J, with 16 bases between the two ends. CDR1 SGHVS and CDR2 FQNEAQ come from the germline V gene. The CDR3 nucleotides are TGTGCCAGCAGCTTACAAGCCCTCAGGGGCTCTAATGAAAAACTGTTTTTT. It codes for CASSLQALRGSNEKLFF. The variable domain in full, with the rest retrieved from reference TRBV7-8 and TRBJ1-4, is GAGVSQSPRYKVAKRGQDVALRCDPISGHVSLFWYQQALGQGPEFLTYFQNEAQLDKSGLPSDRFFAERPEGSVSTLKIQRTQQEDSAVYLCASSLQALRGSNEKLFFGSGTQLSVL.

This clonotype has a handful of counts. The chain is built from TRBV4-2 and TRBJ1-1, with 7 bases fitting TRBD1. This CDR3 has 16 amino acids. V lost 4 bases and J lost 5; bases outside the gene matches: 13. In germline, CDR1 is LGHNA, CDR2 YNFKEQ. CDR3 protein: CASSPTPRTGDTEAFF. The CDR3 bases are TGTGCCAGCAGCCCCACACCTAGAACAGGGGATACTGAAGCTTTCTTT.

In this sample, this clonotype turned up a few times. The junction does not match germline at one end; this may be a read error. This chain uses TRBV4-1 with TRBJ1-2, with D hard to call. There are 13 residues in the CDR3. Germline V gene lookup returns CDR1 MGHRA and CDR2 YSYEKL. The CDR3 bases are TGCGCCAGCAGCCAAGATAAAGCCCTACTTATTGTCTTC. Protein product: CASSQDKALLIVF.

This clonotype has just a few counts. The J gene is TRBJ2-1, the V gene TRBV27; tentative D call: TRBD1 (6 bases). In germline, CDR1 is MNHEY, CDR2 SMNVEV (reference sequence). Trimming took off 1 base at V and 2 bases at J, with 9 bases between the two ends. This CDR3 is 15 amino acids long. CDR3 bases: TGTGCCAGCAGTTTATTGCAGGGGACCTACAATGAGCAGTTCTTC. It specifies CASSLLQGTYNEQFF.

The chain combines TRBV7-9 with TRBJ1-2, with D perhaps TRBD1 (5 bases). The germline V gene has CDR1 SEHNR and CDR2 FQNEAQ (reference sequence). The CDR3 covers 16 residues. Deletions cut 5 bases from V and 3 bases from J, with 19 bases between. CDR3 sequence reads: CASSPSGTRLDYGYTF. CDR3 in DNA: TGTGCCAGCAGCCCTTCCGGGACGAGGTTAGACTATGGCTACACCTTC.

This sequence joins TRBV4-1 and TRBJ1-1; 11 bases match TRBD1. The CDR3 extends over 16 amino acids. The V gene's germline CDR1 is MGHRA and CDR2 YSYEKL. Unmatched junction bases numbered 7, after V lost 2 bases and J lost 5 bases. This chain's CDR3 is CASSQLPGQGETEAFF. DNA of the CDR3: TGCGCCAGCAGCCAACTACCGGGACAGGGGGAGACTGAAGCTTTCTTT.

This chain joins TRBV20-1 and TRBJ2-5; 7 bases match TRBD2. The length of the CDR3 is 15 residues. V shed 6 bases and J 7 bases; nucleotides not matched to a gene: 17. Germline V lookup: CDR1 DFQATT, CDR2 SNEGSKA (reference sequence). The CDR3 region is CSADRGVRLMATQYF. CDR3 nucleotide sequence: TGCAGTGCGGATCGGGGGGTCCGGTTAATGGCGACCCAGTACTTC.

In this sample, this clonotype turned up a few times. The J gene is TRBJ2-5, the V gene TRBV7-9; D possibly matches TRBD1 or TRBD2 (6 bases each). CDR1 is SEHNR, CDR2 FQNEAQ, per germline (reference sequence). The CDR3 is made up of 15 amino acids. V was pared by 7 bases and J by 5 bases, with 20 bases between. This chain's CDR3 is CASTQERGAFETQYF. The DNA for the CDR3 is TGTGCCAGCACCCAAGAGAGGGGGGCGTTTGAGACCCAGTACTTC.

This clonotype was observed many times. This chain uses TRBV6-5 with TRBJ2-7, with no clear D. The CDR3 is 13 amino acids. Trimming shortened V by 6 bases and J by 0 bases, and 9 bases separated the two germline ends. Germline assignment: CDR1 MNHEY and CDR2 SVGAGI. The CDR3 DNA reads TGTGCCAGCAGAAGGGCTAGCTCCTACGAGCAGTACGTC. Protein product: CASRRASSYEQYV.